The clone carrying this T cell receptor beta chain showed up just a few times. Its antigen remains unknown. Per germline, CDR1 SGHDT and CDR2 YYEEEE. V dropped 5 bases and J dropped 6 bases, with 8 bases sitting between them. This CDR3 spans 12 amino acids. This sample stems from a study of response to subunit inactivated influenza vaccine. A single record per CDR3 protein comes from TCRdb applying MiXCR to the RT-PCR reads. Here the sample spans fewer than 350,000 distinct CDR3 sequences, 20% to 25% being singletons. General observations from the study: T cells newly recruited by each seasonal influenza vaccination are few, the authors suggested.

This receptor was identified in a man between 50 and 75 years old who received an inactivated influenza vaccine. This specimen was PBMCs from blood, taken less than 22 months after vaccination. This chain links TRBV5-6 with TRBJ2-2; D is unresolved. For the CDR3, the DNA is TGTGCCAGCAGAAAGGGTCCCGGGGAGCTGTTTTTT. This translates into CASRKGPGELFF.